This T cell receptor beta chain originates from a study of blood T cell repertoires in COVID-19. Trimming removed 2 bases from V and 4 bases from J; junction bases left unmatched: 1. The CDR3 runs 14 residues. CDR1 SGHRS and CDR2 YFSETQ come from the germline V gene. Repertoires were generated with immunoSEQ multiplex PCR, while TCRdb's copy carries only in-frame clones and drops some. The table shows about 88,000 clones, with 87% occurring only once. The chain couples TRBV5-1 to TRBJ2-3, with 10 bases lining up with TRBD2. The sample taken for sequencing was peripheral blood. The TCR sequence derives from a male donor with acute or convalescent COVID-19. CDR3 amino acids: CASSLGTSADTQYF. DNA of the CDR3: TGCGCCAGCAGCTTAGGGACTAGCGCAGATACGCAGTATTTT.